These T cell receptor beta chains were read from a single sample in a study of T cells in Graves' hyperthyroidism and ophthalmopathy. TCRdb called the multiplex PCR reads again in MiXCR, with one record for every CDR3 protein. The data show just over 550,000 distinct CDR3 sequences, about half seen once. Sequencing input: peripheral blood or thyroid tissue (not recorded which). These receptors came from a woman under 30 with Graves' hyperthyroidism. Both conserved end residues are part of each CDR3. Fields, in order: V gene, CDR3 protein.

TRBV6-1	CASRIGQAGEKLFF
TRBV7-2	CASSRGWRSEQYF
TRBV20-1	CSATGQANEKLFF
TRBV7-9	CASSGRQGDNEKLFF
TRBV29-1	CSAGPRGDGYTF
TRBV2	CASRRPQRGTEAFF
TRBV29-1	CSVRDSDQPQHF
TRBV7-2	CASSQDQRGNYYGYTF
TRBV15	CATSLTGGVSPLHF
TRBV7-2	CASSSRQGFAYEQYF
TRBV5-1	CASSLIGQPNSPLHF
TRBV15	CATSRDYAETQYF
TRBV7-1	CASSSEDSSGEDEQYF
TRBV24-1	CATSDHLNTGELFF
TRBV20-1	CSAPIRQYEQYF
TRBV2	CASTYSGANVLTF